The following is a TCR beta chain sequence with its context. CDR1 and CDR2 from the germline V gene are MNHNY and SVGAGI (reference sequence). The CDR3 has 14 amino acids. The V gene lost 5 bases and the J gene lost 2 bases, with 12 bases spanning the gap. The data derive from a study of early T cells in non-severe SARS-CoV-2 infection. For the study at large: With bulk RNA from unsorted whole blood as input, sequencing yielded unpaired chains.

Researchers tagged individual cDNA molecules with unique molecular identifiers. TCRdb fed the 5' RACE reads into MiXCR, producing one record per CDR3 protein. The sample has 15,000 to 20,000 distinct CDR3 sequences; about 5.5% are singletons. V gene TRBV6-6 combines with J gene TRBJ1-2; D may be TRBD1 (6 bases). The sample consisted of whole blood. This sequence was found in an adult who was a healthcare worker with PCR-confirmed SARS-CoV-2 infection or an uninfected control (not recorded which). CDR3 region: CASSPRTVNYGYTF. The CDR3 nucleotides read TGTGCCAGCAGTCCACGGACAGTGAACTATGGCTACACCTTC.